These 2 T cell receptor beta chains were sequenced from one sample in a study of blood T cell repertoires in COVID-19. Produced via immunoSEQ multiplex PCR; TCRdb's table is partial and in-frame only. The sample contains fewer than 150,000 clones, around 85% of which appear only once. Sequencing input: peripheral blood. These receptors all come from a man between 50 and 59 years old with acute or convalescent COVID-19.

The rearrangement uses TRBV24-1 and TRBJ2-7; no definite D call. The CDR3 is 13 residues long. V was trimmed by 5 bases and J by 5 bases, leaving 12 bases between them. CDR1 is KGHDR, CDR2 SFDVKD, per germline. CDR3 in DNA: TGTGCCACCAGTGGTACAGCTCTGCACGAGCAGTACTTC. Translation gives CATSGTALHEQYF.

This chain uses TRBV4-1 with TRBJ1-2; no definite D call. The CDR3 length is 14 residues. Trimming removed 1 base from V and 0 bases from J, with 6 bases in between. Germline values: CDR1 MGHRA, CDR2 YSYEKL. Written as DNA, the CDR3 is TGCGCCAGCAGCCAAGCGGCGGCTAACTATGGCTACACCTTC. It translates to CASSQAAANYGYTF.